The 25 T cell receptor beta chains presented below share a single source sample, sequenced in a study of CD8 T cells in Susac syndrome. When the RNA was reverse transcribed, random hexamers were used with an input of about 0.5 to 1 ug. TCRdb independently ran MiXCR on the immunoSEQ multiplex PCR reads; one entry per CDR3 protein. Found here are some 190,000 distinct CDR3 sequences, more than 90% of them singletons; the top ten hold approximately 0.1%. Sequenced material: CD4+ T cells from PBMCs. These TCRs come from a human donor with multiple sclerosis.

This clonotype came up once. The CDR3 bases are TGTGCCTGGATTTTAGCCACTGAAGCTTTCTTT. It translates to CAWILATEAFF. The chain carries TRBV30 and TRBJ1-1; D is ambiguous. This CDR3 is built from 11 residues. CDR1 and CDR2 from the germline V gene are GTSNPN and SVGIG (reference sequence). V was cut by 4 bases and J by 4 bases, with 7 bases left in between.

The CDR3 DNA is TGTGCCAGCAGCTTAGCTTCGGGGGAGCTGTTTTTT. Protein sequence: CASSLASGELFF. The chain is built from TRBV5-6 and TRBJ2-2; the D is unclear. Germline-derived CDR1 and CDR2 are SGHDT and YYEEEE. This CDR3 has 12 residues. Trimming left V 2 bases short and J 8 bases short, with 7 bases between.

This chain connects TRBV6-1 to TRBJ2-6; TRBD1 or TRBD2 may be the D gene (5 bases each). Germline-derived CDR1 and CDR2 are MNHNS and SASEGT. The CDR3 has 17 amino acids. V dropped 4 bases and J dropped 0 bases, with 13 bases sitting between them. The CDR3 region is CASSVPGTISGANVLTF. The CDR3 coding sequence is TGTGCCAGCAGTGTCCCCGGGACGATCTCTGGGGCCAACGTCCTGACTTTC.

The chain joins TRBV7-2 to TRBJ2-7, with 8 bases lining up with TRBD1. Germline values: CDR1 SGHTA, CDR2 FQGNSA. V shed 3 bases and J 7 bases; nucleotides not matched to a gene: 8. The CDR3 spans 14 residues. Here the CDR3 reads CASSFAGGAGEQYF. CDR3 in DNA: TGTGCCAGCAGCTTCGCAGGGGGCGCGGGGGAGCAGTACTTC.

The chain carries TRBV6-5 and TRBJ1-3; unclear D gene. Germline CDR1 reads MNHEY; CDR2 reads SVGAGI. The V end lost 6 bases, the J end lost 0 bases, and 12 bases lay between the germline ends. This CDR3 has 15 amino acids. DNA for the CDR3: TGTGCCAGCAGGGGCGGATTAGACTCTGGAAACACCATATATTTT. Translated, it gives CASRGGLDSGNTIYF.

The rearrangement links TRBV29-1 to TRBJ1-1; 7 nucleotides align to TRBD1. Germline V lookup: CDR1 SQVTM, CDR2 ANQGSEA. V lost 6 bases, J lost 5 bases, and 9 bases stayed unmatched. This CDR3 is 13 amino acids long. CDR3 sequence (DNA): TGCAGCGTCTCCAGACAGGGTGAGACTGAAGCTTTCTTT. Translating gives CSVSRQGETEAFF.

The V call is TRBV29-1, the J call TRBJ2-3, with 10 bases lining up with TRBD1. The CDR3 covers 15 residues. Germline CDR1 reads SQVTM; CDR2 reads ANQGSEA. V was pared by 7 bases and J by 2 bases, with 9 bases of the junction left unmatched. The CDR3 loop reads CSGNRGQGTTDTQYF. The CDR3 region has the DNA TGCAGCGGCAATAGGGGACAGGGGACCACAGATACGCAGTATTTT.

This chain connects TRBV6-1 to TRBJ2-2; TRBD1 matches 7 bases. Germline loops: CDR1 MNHNS, CDR2 SASEGT. This CDR3 is built from 17 residues. The J segment lost 6 bases and the V segment lost 2 bases, leaving 12 bases of the junction unmatched. CDR3 DNA sequence: TGTGCCAGCAGTGAACAACCGACAGGGCTGGGGGCCGGGGAGCTGTTTTTT. Amino acids: CASSEQPTGLGAGELFF.

The V and J genes are TRBV29-1 and TRBJ2-5, with D possibly TRBD1 on 5 matching bases. V was pared by 0 bases and J by 9 bases, with 23 bases between. This CDR3 is 16 amino acids long. Per germline, CDR1 SQVTM and CDR2 ANQGSEA. In DNA form, the CDR3 reads TGCAGCGTTGAAGATCCCGGTGGCGCAGGGTCGGCGGCCCAGTACTTC. Its protein product is CSVEDPGGAGSAAQYF.

This chain connects TRBV4-1 to TRBJ1-1; D gene uncertain. V was cut by 1 base and J by 6 bases, with 15 bases left in between. The length of the CDR3 is 15 residues. Germline assignment: CDR1 MGHRA and CDR2 YSYEKL. The CDR3 DNA sequence: TGCGCCAGCAGCCAAGTCGGACCCCGGGCGCCTGAAGCTTTCTTT. Protein: CASSQVGPRAPEAFF.

CDR3 nucleotide sequence: TGTGCCAGCAGACTCCGGAGGGACTCTGGGGCCAACGTCCTGACTTTC. This encodes CASRLRRDSGANVLTF. V is TRBV6-1 and J is TRBJ2-6, with D perhaps matching TRBD2 (6 bases). Germline assignment: CDR1 MNHNS and CDR2 SASEGT. This CDR3 has 16 residues. V lost 6 bases to trimming and J lost 0 bases, with 12 bases between them.

DNA for the CDR3: TGTGCCAGCAGCTCCCATTGGGGCGAGCAGTACTTC. Translation gives CASSSHWGEQYF. This chain uses TRBV13 with TRBJ2-7; D unresolved. The CDR3 contains 12 residues. Trimming cost V 4 bases and J 6 bases, with 10 bases left between them. The germline gives CDR1 PRHDT, CDR2 FYEKMQ (reference sequence).

This clonotype was detected only once. V is TRBV11-1 and J is TRBJ1-1; D gene uncertain. V gave up 2 bases and J gave up 1 base, with 11 bases separating them. CDR1 is SGHAT, CDR2 FQDESV, per germline (reference sequence). The CDR3 has 15 amino acids. CDR3 region: CASSLTVGRNTEAFF. For the CDR3, the DNA is TGTGCCAGCAGCTTAACGGTGGGGAGGAACACTGAAGCTTTCTTT.

V gene TRBV3-1 combines with J gene TRBJ2-7; 8 bases agree with TRBD1. This CDR3 contains 14 residues. V trimming: 7 bases; J trimming: 2 bases; junction bases outside the gene matches: 7. Germline-derived CDR1 and CDR2 are LGHDT and YNNKEL (reference sequence). This CDR3 reads CASNAGTGPYEQYF. The CDR3, as DNA: TGTGCCAGCAACGCGGGGACAGGACCCTACGAGCAGTACTTC.

The chain is built from TRBV6-5 and TRBJ1-5; no definite D call. CDR1 and CDR2 from the germline V gene are MNHEY and SVGAGI. The CDR3 runs 17 residues. Deletions cut 2 bases from V and 3 bases from J, with 17 bases between. CDR3 loop: CASSYQVISGDNQPQHF. As DNA, the CDR3 is TGTGCCAGCAGTTACCAGGTCATCTCGGGCGACAATCAGCCCCAGCATTTT.

The chain carries TRBV20-1 and TRBJ2-7, with TRBD1 identical over 7 bases. Germline lookup yields CDR1 DFQATT and CDR2 SNEGSKA (reference sequence). The V and J ends lost 5 bases and 6 bases, in that order; junction bases with no gene match: 4. The CDR3 is 11 residues long. CDR3 protein: CSADGTVEQYF. The DNA of the CDR3 is TGCAGTGCTGATGGGACAGTCGAGCAGTACTTC.

This sequence joins TRBV29-1 and TRBJ1-2; no clear D. Per the germline V gene, CDR1 is SQVTM and CDR2 is ANQGSEA. The CDR3 runs 10 residues. Trimming stripped 2 bases from V and 6 bases from J, with 4 bases between. The CDR3 loop reads CSVERDGYTF. The CDR3 DNA sequence: TGCAGCGTTGAAAGAGATGGCTACACCTTC.

The chain joins TRBV13 to TRBJ1-2, with D hard to call. This CDR3 contains 13 residues. CDR1 and CDR2 (germline): PRHDT, FYEKMQ (reference sequence). V was cut by 5 bases and J by 4 bases, with 11 bases left in between. The CDR3 here is CASSRGGIYGYTF. DNA of the CDR3: TGTGCCAGCAGCCGCGGCGGGATCTATGGCTACACCTTC.

CDR3 in DNA: TGTGCCAGCACCTCCTCGGAACGGGGAAACTATGGCTACACCTTC. It yields the protein CASTSSERGNYGYTF. The V gene is TRBV6-5, the J gene TRBJ1-2; D remains unclear. There are 15 residues in the CDR3. CDR1 and CDR2 (germline): MNHEY, SVGAGI. The V end was cut by 7 bases, the J end by 2 bases, with 17 bases between.

This clonotype was detected only a few times. The J gene is TRBJ2-1, the V gene TRBV7-3; 11 bases agree with TRBD2. Trimming took 3 bases from V and 3 from J; bases not matched to a gene: 1. CDR1 and CDR2 from the germline V gene are SGHTA and FQGTGA. CDR3 length: 15 residues. The CDR3 loop reads CASSLTSGVYNEQFF. As DNA, the CDR3 is TGTGCCAGCAGCTTGACTAGCGGGGTCTACAATGAGCAGTTCTTC.

V is TRBV28 and J is TRBJ1-6; 9 bases align to TRBD1. The CDR3 loop spans 15 amino acids. Unmatched junction bases numbered 8, after V lost 5 bases and J lost 9 bases. Germline V CDR1 and CDR2: MDHEN, SYDVKM. The CDR3, as DNA: TGTGCCAGCAGTAAGGGGACAGGGTCGGTTTCACCCCTCCACTTT. Translation gives CASSKGTGSVSPLHF.

The chain recombines TRBV20-1 with TRBJ1-2, with a tentative D call TRBD1 (5 bases). V dropped 0 bases and J dropped 5 bases, with 25 bases sitting between them. This CDR3 has 18 residues. CDR1 is DFQATT, CDR2 SNEGSKA, per germline (reference sequence). CDR3 sequence (DNA): TGCAGTGCTAGAGATTTCGGCGTAACAGGCGGACCAACATATGGCTACACCTTC. Protein: CSARDFGVTGGPTYGYTF.

This chain links TRBV30 with TRBJ1-2; maybe TRBD1 (5 bases). The CDR3 covers 13 residues. Germline V CDR1 and CDR2: GTSNPN, SVGIG (reference sequence). V lost 3 bases to trimming and J lost 5 bases, with 13 bases between them. The CDR3 coding sequence is TGTGCCTGGAGCACGGGACTCGGGTATGGCTACACCTTC. Residues: CAWSTGLGYGYTF. Based on the CDR3 plus reference TRBV30 and TRBJ1-2, the full variable domain is SQTIHQWPATLVQPVGSPLSLECTVEGTSNPNLYWYRQAAGRGLQLLFYSVGIGQISSEVPQNLSASRPQDRQFILSSKKLLLSDSGFYLCAWSTGLGYGYTFGSGTRLTVV.

This clonotype was seen a few times. V and J are TRBV7-2 and TRBJ2-7, with D possibly TRBD2 on 6 matching bases. CDR1 and CDR2 (germline): SGHTA, FQGNSA. There are 11 residues in the CDR3. V was cut by 5 bases and J by 6 bases, with 8 bases left in between. This CDR3 reads CASSPGGEQYF. The DNA for the CDR3 is TGTGCCAGCAGCCCCGGGGGCGAGCAGTACTTC. Full variable domain (remainder filled in from reference TRBV7-2 and TRBJ2-7): GAGVSQSPSNKVTEKGKDVELRCDPISGHTALYWYRQSLGQGLEFLIYFQGNSAPDKSGLPSDRFSAERTGGSVSTLTIQRTQQEDSAVYLCASSPGGEQYFGPGTRLTVT.

This chain joins TRBV29-1 and TRBJ2-7; TRBD2 agrees at 10 bases. J was trimmed by 3 bases and V by 3 bases; bases with no gene match: 5. This CDR3 comprises 14 residues. Per germline, CDR1 SQVTM and CDR2 ANQGSEA. CDR3 sequence: CSVDGGTSVYEQYF. CDR3 sequence (DNA): TGCAGCGTTGACGGGGGGACTAGCGTCTACGAGCAGTACTTC.